A selection of T cell receptor beta chains follows, all from one sample in a study of beta chain features in type 1 diabetes. The repertoire was sequenced with immunoSEQ multiplex PCR; TCRdb's copy has only in-frame clones and lacks some. In the table there are 150,000 or so clones, nearly 9.5% of which are singletons. Sequences were obtained from central memory CD4+ T cells from blood. Receptors originate from a man in his late teens or twenties in good health. Both conserved end residues are part of each CDR3. D genes are given only for firm matches. Size values are once, few and many counts, or a class for expanded clones, and some rows have none.

j_call: TRBJ2-7; d_call: -; v_call: TRBV7-3; clone_size: -; cdr3_nt: TGTGCCAGCAGCTTAGCGGGGTCTTCCTACGAGCAGTACTTC; cdr3_aa: CASSLAGSSYEQYF
j_call: TRBJ2-3; d_call: -; v_call: TRBV5-4; clone_size: -; cdr3_nt: TGTGCCAGCAGCCACGACCTGGGAGCTATGTATTTT; cdr3_aa: CASSHDLGAMYF
j_call: TRBJ2-5; d_call: -; v_call: TRBV9; clone_size: few; cdr3_nt: TGTGCCAGCAGCCTGGACAGTCACCAAGAGACCCAGTACTTC; cdr3_aa: CASSLDSHQETQYF
j_call: TRBJ2-2; d_call: TRBD2; v_call: TRBV6-4; clone_size: -; cdr3_nt: TGTGCCAGCAGTGAACGGCGGGGGGGCGGCACCGGGGAGCTGTTTTTT; cdr3_aa: CASSERRGGGTGELFF
j_call: TRBJ1-6; d_call: -; v_call: TRBV7-3; clone_size: -; cdr3_nt: TGTGCCAGCAGCTCCCAACAGGATTCACCCCTCCACTTT; cdr3_aa: CASSSQQDSPLHF
j_call: TRBJ2-1; d_call: -; v_call: TRBV2; clone_size: few; cdr3_nt: TGTGCCAGCAGGTCCGCGGGGAATGAGCAGTTCTTC; cdr3_aa: CASRSAGNEQFF
j_call: TRBJ2-2; d_call: TRBD1; v_call: TRBV7-2; clone_size: -; cdr3_nt: TGTGCCAGCAGCTTAGCAGGGGGCGACACCGGGGAGCTGTTTTTT; cdr3_aa: CASSLAGGDTGELFF
j_call: TRBJ2-3; d_call: -; v_call: TRBV6-1; clone_size: few; cdr3_nt: TGTGCCAGCAGTGTATCCGGTCATGGGGCCGATACGCAGTATTTT; cdr3_aa: CASSVSGHGADTQYF
j_call: TRBJ2-7; d_call: -; v_call: TRBV11-3; clone_size: -; cdr3_nt: TGTGCCAGCAGCCTAGGGAGACCCTACGAGCAGTACTTC; cdr3_aa: CASSLGRPYEQYF
j_call: TRBJ2-6; d_call: -; v_call: TRBV18; clone_size: few; cdr3_nt: TGTGCCAGCTCACCACAGGGTGGAGGCGCCTCTGGGGCCAACGTCCTGACTTTC; cdr3_aa: CASSPQGGGASGANVLTF
j_call: TRBJ2-1; d_call: TRBD2; v_call: TRBV9; clone_size: -; cdr3_nt: TGTGCCAGCAATAGGGCTAGCGGGGACAATGAGCAGTTCTTC; cdr3_aa: CASNRASGDNEQFF
j_call: TRBJ2-7; d_call: TRBD2; v_call: TRBV6-1; clone_size: few; cdr3_nt: TGTGCCAGCAGTGAATCGATCTTGGGCGGGGGGATTTACGAGCAGTACTTC; cdr3_aa: CASSESILGGGIYEQYF
j_call: TRBJ2-5; d_call: TRBD1; v_call: TRBV5-1; clone_size: few; cdr3_nt: TGCGCCAGCAGCAGGCAGACAGGGCCCCAAGAGACCCAGTACTTC; cdr3_aa: CASSRQTGPQETQYF
j_call: TRBJ2-6; d_call: -; v_call: TRBV2; clone_size: -; cdr3_nt: TGTGCCAGCAGGGGGGCTGCTGGGGCCAACGTCCTGACTTTC; cdr3_aa: CASRGAAGANVLTF